What follows are 9 T cell receptor beta chains derived from one specimen sequenced in a study of blood T cell repertoires in COVID-19. Only in-frame clones appear in the TCRdb table, and some are missing; sequencing was by immunoSEQ multiplex PCR. The sample lists approximately 210,000 clones, roughly nine tenths occurring once. The material sequenced was peripheral blood. These receptors were taken from a man under 40 with acute or convalescent COVID-19.

V is TRBV2 and J is TRBJ1-1, with unresolved D. CDR1 is SNHLY and CDR2 is FYNNEI in the germline V gene. The V end was cut by 7 bases, the J end by 0 bases, with 9 bases between. This CDR3 spans 13 amino acids. The CDR3 DNA reads as TGTGCCAGCACCTGGGCCGTGAACACTGAAGCTTTCTTT. It yields the protein CASTWAVNTEAFF.

For the CDR3, the DNA is TGCGCCATATCTACAGTGAACACTGAAGCTTTCTTT. Translation gives CAISTVNTEAFF. The chain links TRBV10-2 to TRBJ1-1; D is unclear. CDR1 and CDR2 (germline): WSHSY, SAAADI. The CDR3 has 12 amino acids. V lost 10 bases and J lost 0, with 9 bases in between.

J is TRBJ1-1 and V is TRBV28, with 8 nucleotides matching TRBD1. Trimming at V came to 6 bases and at J to 4 bases, leaving 10 bases not matched to a gene. The CDR3 runs 15 residues. Germline CDR1 reads MDHEN; CDR2 reads SYDVKM. The CDR3 is CASSSQGAPGTEAFF. Here the CDR3 DNA reads TGTGCCAGCAGCTCTCAGGGGGCCCCGGGCACTGAAGCTTTCTTT.

The chain recombines TRBV7-8 with TRBJ2-5; D possibly corresponds to TRBD2 (6 bases). This CDR3 is built from 15 residues. V was pared by 1 base and J by 4 bases, with 13 bases between. CDR1 is SGHVS, CDR2 FQNEAQ, per germline. CDR3 DNA: TGTGCCAGCAGCTTAGGGTCGGGAGCGGGAGAGACCCAGTACTTC. It is translated as CASSLGSGAGETQYF.

This clone was seen just once. This chain links TRBV5-1 with TRBJ1-2, with 8 bases fitting TRBD1. The CDR3 length is 15 residues. Germline values: CDR1 SGHRS, CDR2 YFSETQ. Trimming cost V 4 bases and J 0 bases; bases outside gene matches: 5. The DNA for the CDR3 is TGCGCCAGCAGCCTAGGACAGGGAGCTAACTATGGCTACACCTTC. It yields the protein CASSLGQGANYGYTF.

This chain joins TRBV6-5 and TRBJ1-3; D call uncertain. Between the trimmed V and J ends, which lost 0 bases and 3 bases, there was a span of 12 bases. Germline loops: CDR1 MNHEY, CDR2 SVGAGI. The CDR3 has 16 amino acids. The CDR3 nucleotides are TGTGCCAGCAGTTACTCGGCGGGGAGAGTTGGAAACACCATATATTTT. Protein: CASSYSAGRVGNTIYF.

This clone was counted once. The same CDR3 also results from other DNA sequences found in this sample. V and J are TRBV28 and TRBJ2-3, with D unclear. CDR1 MDHEN and CDR2 SYDVKM come from the germline V gene. This CDR3 is 11 amino acids long. V lost 3 bases and J 6 bases, leaving 4 bases between the germline ends. The CDR3 sequence is CASSFLDTQYF. CDR3 in DNA: TGTGCCAGCAGTTTCCTCGATACGCAGTATTTT.

The CDR3 here is CASRSSGGGKNIQYF. CDR3 nucleotides: TGTGCCAGCAGGTCTAGCGGGGGGGGCAAAAACATTCAGTACTTC. The gene calls are TRBV28 and TRBJ2-4, with TRBD2 matching over 12 bases. The germline V gene has CDR1 MDHEN and CDR2 SYDVKM. V lost 6 bases, J lost 3 bases, and 3 bases stayed unmatched. This CDR3 comprises 15 residues.

In this sample, this clone turned up once. The J gene is TRBJ2-5, the V gene TRBV20-1; weak D call: TRBD1 (5 bases). The CDR3 covers 16 residues. V was clipped by 3 bases and J by 3 bases, with 20 bases between them. The germline CDR1 and CDR2 sequences are DFQATT and SNEGSKA (reference sequence). The CDR3 bases are TGCAGTGCTAGTGCTAGGGTCTACGACAGAAAAGAGACCCAGTACTTC. Translation: CSASARVYDRKETQYF.